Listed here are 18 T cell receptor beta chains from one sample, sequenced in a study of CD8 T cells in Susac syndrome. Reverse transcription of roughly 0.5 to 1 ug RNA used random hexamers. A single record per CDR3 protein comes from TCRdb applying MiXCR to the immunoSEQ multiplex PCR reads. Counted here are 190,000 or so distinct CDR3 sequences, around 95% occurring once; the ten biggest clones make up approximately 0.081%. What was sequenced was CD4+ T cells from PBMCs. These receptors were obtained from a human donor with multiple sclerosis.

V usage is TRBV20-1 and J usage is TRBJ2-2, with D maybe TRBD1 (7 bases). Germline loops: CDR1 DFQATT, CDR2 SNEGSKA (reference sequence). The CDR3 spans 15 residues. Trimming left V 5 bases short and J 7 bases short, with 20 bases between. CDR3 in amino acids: CSAEGAGSLIGELFF. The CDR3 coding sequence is TGCAGTGCTGAGGGGGCGGGGAGCCTCATCGGGGAGCTGTTTTTT.

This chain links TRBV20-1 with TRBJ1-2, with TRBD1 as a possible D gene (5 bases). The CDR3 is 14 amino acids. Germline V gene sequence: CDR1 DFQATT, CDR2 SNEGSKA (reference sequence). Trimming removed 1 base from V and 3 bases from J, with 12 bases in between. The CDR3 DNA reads TGCAGTGCTAGAGCCGGAGACAGCCACTATGGCTACACCTTC. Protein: CSARAGDSHYGYTF.

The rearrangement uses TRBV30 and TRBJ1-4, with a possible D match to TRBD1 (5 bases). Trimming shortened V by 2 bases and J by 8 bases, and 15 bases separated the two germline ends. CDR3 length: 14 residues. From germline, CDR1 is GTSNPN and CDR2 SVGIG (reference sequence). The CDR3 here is CAWSSGPPGEKLFF. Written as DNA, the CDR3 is TGTGCCTGGAGTTCGGGGCCCCCGGGGGAAAAACTGTTTTTT.

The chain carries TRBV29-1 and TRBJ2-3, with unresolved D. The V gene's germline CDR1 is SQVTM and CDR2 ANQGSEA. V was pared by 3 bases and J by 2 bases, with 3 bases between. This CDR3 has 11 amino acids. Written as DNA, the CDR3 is TGCAGCGTTGAGATCACAGATACGCAGTATTTT. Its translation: CSVEITDTQYF.

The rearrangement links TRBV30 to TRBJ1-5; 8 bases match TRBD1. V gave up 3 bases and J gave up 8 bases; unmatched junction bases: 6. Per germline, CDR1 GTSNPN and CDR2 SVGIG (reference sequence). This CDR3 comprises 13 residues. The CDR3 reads CAWSGTGYEPQHF. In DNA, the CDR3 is TGTGCCTGGAGCGGGACAGGATACGAGCCCCAGCATTTT.

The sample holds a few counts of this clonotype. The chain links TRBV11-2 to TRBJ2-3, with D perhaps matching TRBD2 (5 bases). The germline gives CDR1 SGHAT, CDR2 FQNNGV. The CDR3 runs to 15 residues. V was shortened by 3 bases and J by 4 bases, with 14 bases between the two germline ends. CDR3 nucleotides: TGTGCCAGCAGCTTCAACCCGGGGATGCCAGATACGCAGTATTTT. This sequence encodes CASSFNPGMPDTQYF.

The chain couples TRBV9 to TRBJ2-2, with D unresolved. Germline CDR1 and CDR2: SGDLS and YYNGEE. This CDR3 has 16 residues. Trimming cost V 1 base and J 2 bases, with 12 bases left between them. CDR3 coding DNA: TGTGCCAGCAGCGTACTGAGTACAGCCAACACCGGGGAGCTGTTTTTT. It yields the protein CASSVLSTANTGELFF.

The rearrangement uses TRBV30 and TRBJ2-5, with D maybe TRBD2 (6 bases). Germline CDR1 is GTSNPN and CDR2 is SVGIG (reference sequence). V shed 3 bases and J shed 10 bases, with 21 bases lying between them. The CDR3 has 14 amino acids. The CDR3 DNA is TGTGCCTGGAGAGGGACTCACGAGGTCTGGGGCCAGTACTTC. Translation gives CAWRGTHEVWGQYF. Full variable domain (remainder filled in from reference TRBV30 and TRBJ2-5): SQTIHQWPATLVQPVGSPLSLECTVEGTSNPNLYWYRQAAGRGLQLLFYSVGIGQISSEVPQNLSASRPQDRQFILSSKKLLLSDSGFYLCAWRGTHEVWGQYFGPGTRLLVL.

The CDR3 spells CASSSTSGTNIQYF. CDR3 coding DNA: TGTGCCAGCAGCTCAACGAGTGGTACAAACATTCAGTACTTC. This rearrangement joins TRBV21-1 to TRBJ2-4. TRBV21-1 is given as a pseudogene. The CDR3 totals 14 residues.

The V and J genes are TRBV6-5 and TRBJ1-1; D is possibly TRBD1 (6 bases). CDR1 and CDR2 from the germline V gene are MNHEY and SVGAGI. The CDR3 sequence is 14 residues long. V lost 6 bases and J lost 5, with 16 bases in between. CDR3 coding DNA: TGTGCCAGCAGGTTTTCGGGGGCCGGAACTGAAGCTTTCTTT. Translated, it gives CASRFSGAGTEAFF.

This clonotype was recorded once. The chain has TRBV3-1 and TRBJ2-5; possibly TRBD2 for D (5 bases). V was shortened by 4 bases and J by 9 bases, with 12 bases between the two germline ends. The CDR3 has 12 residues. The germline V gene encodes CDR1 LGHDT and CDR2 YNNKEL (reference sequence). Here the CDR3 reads CASSRTTRAQYF. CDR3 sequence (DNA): TGTGCCAGCAGCCGAACAACTAGGGCCCAGTACTTC.

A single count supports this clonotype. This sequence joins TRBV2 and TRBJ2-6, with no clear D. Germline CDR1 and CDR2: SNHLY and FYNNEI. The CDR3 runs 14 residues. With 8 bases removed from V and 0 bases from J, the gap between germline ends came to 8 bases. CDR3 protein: CASDPDSGANVLTF. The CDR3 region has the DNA TGTGCCAGCGATCCGGACTCTGGGGCCAACGTCCTGACTTTC.

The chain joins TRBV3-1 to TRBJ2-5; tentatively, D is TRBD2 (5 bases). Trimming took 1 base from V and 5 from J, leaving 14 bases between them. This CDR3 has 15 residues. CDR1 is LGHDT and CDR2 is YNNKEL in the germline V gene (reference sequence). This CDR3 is CASSQGFAGGETQYF. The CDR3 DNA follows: TGTGCCAGCAGCCAAGGGTTCGCGGGCGGGGAGACCCAGTACTTC.

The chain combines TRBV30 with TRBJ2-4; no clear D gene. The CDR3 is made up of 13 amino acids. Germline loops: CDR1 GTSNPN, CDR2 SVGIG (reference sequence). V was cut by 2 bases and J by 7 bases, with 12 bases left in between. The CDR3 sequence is CAWSNSRTNIQYF. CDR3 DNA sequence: TGTGCCTGGAGTAACTCCAGGACGAACATTCAGTACTTC. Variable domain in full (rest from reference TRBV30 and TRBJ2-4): SQTIHQWPATLVQPVGSPLSLECTVEGTSNPNLYWYRQAAGRGLQLLFYSVGIGQISSEVPQNLSASRPQDRQFILSSKKLLLSDSGFYLCAWSNSRTNIQYFGAGTRLSVL.

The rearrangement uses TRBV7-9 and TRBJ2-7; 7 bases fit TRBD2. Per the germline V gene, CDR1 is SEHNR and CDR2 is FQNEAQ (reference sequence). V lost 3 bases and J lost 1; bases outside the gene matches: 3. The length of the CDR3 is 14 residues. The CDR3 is CASSLGGTSYEQYF. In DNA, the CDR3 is TGTGCCAGCAGCTTGGGAGGGACTTCCTACGAGCAGTACTTC.

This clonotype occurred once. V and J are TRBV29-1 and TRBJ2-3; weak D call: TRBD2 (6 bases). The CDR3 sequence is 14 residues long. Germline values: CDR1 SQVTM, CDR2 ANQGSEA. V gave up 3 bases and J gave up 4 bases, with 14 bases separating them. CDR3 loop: CSVEGGGSPDTQYF. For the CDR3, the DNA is TGCAGCGTTGAGGGGGGTGGATCGCCAGATACGCAGTATTTT.

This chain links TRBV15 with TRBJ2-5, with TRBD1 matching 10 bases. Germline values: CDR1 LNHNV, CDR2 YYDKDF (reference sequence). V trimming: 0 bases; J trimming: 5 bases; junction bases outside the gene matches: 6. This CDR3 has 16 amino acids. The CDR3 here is CATSRDRTTGGETQYF. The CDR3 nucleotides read TGTGCCACCAGCAGAGATCGTACGACAGGGGGCGAGACCCAGTACTTC.

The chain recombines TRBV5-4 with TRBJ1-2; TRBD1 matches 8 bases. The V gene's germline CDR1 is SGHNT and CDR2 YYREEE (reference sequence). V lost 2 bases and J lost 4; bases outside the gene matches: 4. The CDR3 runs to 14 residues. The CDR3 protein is CASSLQGGSYGYTF. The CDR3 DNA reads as TGTGCCAGCAGCTTACAGGGGGGGAGCTATGGCTACACCTTC. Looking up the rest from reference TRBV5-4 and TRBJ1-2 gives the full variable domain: ETGVTQSPTHLIKTRGQQVTLRCSSQSGHNTVSWYQQALGQGPQFIFQYYREEENGRGNFPPRFSGLQFPNYSSELNVNALELDDSALYLCASSLQGGSYGYTFGSGTRLTVV.